There are a few counts of the clone carrying this T cell receptor (beta chain). The CDR3 sequence is 16 residues long. V trimming: 4 bases; J trimming: 7 bases; junction bases outside the gene matches: 10. Germline V gives CDR1 SGDLS, CDR2 YYNGEE. The record originates from a study of T-cell reconstitution after alpha-beta-depleted transplantation in children. As it was prepared, the TCRbeta library received unique molecular identifiers. MiXCR, applied by TCRdb to the PCR reads, yields one record per CDR3 protein. The repertoire holds almost 600,000 distinct CDR3 sequences, with approximately 30% as singletons.

This rearrangement joins TRBV9 to TRBJ2-1, with 11 bases aligning to TRBD2. The input for sequencing was PBMCs, taken before TCRalphabeta/CD19-depleted stem cell transplant. The origin of this receptor is a boy in the first two years of life with Wiskott-Aldrich syndrome, due to receive a stem cell transplant. This CDR3 reads CASSLRLAGRANEQFF. DNA for the CDR3: TGTGCCAGCAGCTTAAGACTAGCGGGGAGGGCGAATGAGCAGTTCTTC.